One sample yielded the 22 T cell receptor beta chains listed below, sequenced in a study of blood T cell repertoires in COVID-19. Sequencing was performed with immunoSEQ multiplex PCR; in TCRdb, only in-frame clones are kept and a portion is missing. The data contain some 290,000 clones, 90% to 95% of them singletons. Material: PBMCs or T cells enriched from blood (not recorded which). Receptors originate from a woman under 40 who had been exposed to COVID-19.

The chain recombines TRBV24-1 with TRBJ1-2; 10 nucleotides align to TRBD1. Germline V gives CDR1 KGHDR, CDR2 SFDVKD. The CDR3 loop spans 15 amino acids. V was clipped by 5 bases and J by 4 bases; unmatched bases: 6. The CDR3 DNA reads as TGTGCCACCAGTGGACAGGGGGCGAGCGGCTATGGCTACACCTTC. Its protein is CATSGQGASGYGYTF.

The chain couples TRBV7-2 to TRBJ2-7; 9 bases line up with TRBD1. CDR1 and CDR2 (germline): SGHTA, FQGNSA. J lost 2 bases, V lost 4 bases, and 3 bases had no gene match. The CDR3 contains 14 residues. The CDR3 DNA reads TGTGCCAGCAGCTCCTACAGGGGGCCCTACGAGCAGTACTTC. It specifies CASSSYRGPYEQYF.

The CDR3: CASSLTSGVHLPETQYF. The CDR3 DNA reads TGTGCCAGCAGCTTAACTAGCGGGGTCCACCTCCCAGAGACCCAGTACTTC. The chain recombines TRBV7-2 with TRBJ2-5; 10 bases fit TRBD2. This CDR3 is 17 amino acids long. Germline V CDR1 and CDR2: SGHTA, FQGNSA. Trimming at V came to 2 bases and at J to 4 bases, leaving 10 bases not matched to a gene.

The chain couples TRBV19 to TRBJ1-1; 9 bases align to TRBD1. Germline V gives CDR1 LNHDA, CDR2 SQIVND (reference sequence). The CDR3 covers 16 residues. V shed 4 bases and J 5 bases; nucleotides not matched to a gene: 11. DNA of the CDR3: TGTGCCAGTAGTAAACTTGGGGACAGGGTGGAGACTGAAGCTTTCTTT. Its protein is CASSKLGDRVETEAFF.

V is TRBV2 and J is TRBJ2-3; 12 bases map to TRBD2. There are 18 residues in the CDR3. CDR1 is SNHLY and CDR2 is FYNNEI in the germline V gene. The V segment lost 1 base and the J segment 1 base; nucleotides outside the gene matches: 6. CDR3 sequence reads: CASSEGLAGGRGTDTQYF. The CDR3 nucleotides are TGTGCCAGCAGTGAAGGCCTAGCGGGGGGGCGGGGCACAGATACGCAGTATTTT.

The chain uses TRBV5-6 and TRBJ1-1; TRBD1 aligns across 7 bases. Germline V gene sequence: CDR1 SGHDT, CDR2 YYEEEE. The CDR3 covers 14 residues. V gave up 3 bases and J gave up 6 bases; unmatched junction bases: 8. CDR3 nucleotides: TGTGCCAGCAGCTACAGGGGCTCGAGGGCTGAAGCTTTCTTT. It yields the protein CASSYRGSRAEAFF.

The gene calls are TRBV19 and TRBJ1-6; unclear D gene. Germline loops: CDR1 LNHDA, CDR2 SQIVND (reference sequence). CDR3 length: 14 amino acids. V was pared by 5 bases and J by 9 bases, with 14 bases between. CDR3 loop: CASSPTGRSSPLHF. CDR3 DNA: TGTGCCAGTAGTCCCACCGGGAGAAGTTCACCCCTCCACTTT.

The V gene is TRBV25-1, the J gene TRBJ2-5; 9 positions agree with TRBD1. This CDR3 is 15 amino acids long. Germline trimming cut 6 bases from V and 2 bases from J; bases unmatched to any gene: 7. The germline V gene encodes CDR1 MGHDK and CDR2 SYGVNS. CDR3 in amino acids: CASSDRGAPQETQYF. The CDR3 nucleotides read TGTGCCAGCAGCGACAGGGGGGCTCCTCAAGAGACCCAGTACTTC.

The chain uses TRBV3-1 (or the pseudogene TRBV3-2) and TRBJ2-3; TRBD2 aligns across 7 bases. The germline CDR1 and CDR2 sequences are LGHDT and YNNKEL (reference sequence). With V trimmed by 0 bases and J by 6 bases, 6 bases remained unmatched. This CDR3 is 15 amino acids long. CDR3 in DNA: TGTGCCAGCAGCCAAGAGTTGCAGCGGGGTGATACGCAGTATTTT. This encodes CASSQELQRGDTQYF.

The CDR3 DNA reads as TGCATTTCGGACAGGGTCGATGGCTACACCTTC. Translated: CISDRVDGYTF. The rearrangement links TRBV20-1 to TRBJ1-2; 8 bases fit TRBD1. The length of the CDR3 is 11 residues. Germline V lookup: CDR1 DFQATT, CDR2 SNEGSKA (reference sequence).

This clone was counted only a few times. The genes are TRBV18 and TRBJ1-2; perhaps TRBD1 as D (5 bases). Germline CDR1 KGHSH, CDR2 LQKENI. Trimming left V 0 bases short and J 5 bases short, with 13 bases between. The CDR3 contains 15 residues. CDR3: CASSPPAGRGYGYTF. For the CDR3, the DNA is TGTGCCAGCTCACCACCCGCAGGGCGTGGGTATGGCTACACCTTC.

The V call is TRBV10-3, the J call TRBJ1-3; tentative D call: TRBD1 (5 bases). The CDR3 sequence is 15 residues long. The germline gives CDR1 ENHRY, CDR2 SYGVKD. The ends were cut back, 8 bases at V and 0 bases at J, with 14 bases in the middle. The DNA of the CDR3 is TGTGCCATCTCGCGCGACAGACGCTCTGGAAACACCATATATTTT. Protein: CAISRDRRSGNTIYF.

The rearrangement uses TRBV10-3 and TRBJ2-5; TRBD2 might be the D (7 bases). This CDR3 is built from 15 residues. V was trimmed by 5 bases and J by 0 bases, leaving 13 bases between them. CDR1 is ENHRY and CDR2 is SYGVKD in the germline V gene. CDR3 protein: CAISLVGGDQETQYF. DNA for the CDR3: TGTGCCATCAGTTTGGTAGGGGGGGACCAAGAGACCCAGTACTTC.

CDR3 protein: CASSLPGEAGNTIYF. Here the CDR3 DNA reads TGTGCCAGCAGCCTGCCAGGGGAAGCTGGAAACACCATATATTTT. The rearrangement joins TRBV14 to TRBJ1-3; maybe TRBD1 (6 bases). Deletions cut 4 bases from V and 2 bases from J, with 12 bases between. Germline-derived CDR1 and CDR2 are SGHDN and FVKESK. The CDR3 contains 15 residues.

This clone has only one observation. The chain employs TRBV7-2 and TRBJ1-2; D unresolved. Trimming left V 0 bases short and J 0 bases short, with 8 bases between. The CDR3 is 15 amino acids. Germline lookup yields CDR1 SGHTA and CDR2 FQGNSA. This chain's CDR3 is CASSLALRANYGYTF. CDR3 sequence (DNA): TGTGCCAGCAGCTTAGCGCTTAGAGCTAACTATGGCTACACCTTC.

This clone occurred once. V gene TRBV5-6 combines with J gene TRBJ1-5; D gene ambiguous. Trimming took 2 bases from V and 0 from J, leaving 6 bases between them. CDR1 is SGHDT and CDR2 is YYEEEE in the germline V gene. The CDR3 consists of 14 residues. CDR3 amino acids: CASSFRDSNQPQHF. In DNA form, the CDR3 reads TGTGCCAGCAGCTTTAGAGATAGCAATCAGCCCCAGCATTTT.

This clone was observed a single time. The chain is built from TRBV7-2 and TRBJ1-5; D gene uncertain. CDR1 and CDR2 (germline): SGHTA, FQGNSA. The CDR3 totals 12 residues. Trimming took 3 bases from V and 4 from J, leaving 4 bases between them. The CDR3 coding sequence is TGTGCCAGCAGCTTTAATAATCAGCCCCAGCATTTT. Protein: CASSFNNQPQHF.

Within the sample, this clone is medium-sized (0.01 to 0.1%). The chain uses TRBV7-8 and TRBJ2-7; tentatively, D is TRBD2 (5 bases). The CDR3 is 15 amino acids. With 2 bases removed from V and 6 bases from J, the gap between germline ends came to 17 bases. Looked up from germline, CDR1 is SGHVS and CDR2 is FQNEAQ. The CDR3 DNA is TGTGCCAGCAGCTTAACGGGCGCCTCGGACTTCGAGCAGTACTTC. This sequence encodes CASSLTGASDFEQYF.

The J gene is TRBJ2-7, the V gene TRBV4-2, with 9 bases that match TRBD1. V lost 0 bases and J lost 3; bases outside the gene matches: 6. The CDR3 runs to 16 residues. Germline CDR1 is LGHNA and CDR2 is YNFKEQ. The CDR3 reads CASSQEYGQGFYEQYF. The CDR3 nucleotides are TGTGCCAGCAGCCAAGAGTACGGACAGGGGTTCTACGAGCAGTACTTC.

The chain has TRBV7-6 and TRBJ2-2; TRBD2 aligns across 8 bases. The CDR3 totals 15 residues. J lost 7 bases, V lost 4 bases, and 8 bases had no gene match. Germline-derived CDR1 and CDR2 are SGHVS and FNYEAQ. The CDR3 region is CASSSGLAGIGELFF. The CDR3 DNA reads TGTGCCAGCAGCTCCGGACTAGCTGGGATCGGGGAGCTGTTTTTT.

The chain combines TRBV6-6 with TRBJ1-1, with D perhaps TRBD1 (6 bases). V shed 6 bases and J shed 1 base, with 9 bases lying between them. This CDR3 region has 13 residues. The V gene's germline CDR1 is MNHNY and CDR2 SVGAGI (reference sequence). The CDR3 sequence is CASRRTANTEAFF. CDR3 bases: TGTGCCAGCAGAAGGACAGCGAACACTGAAGCTTTCTTT.

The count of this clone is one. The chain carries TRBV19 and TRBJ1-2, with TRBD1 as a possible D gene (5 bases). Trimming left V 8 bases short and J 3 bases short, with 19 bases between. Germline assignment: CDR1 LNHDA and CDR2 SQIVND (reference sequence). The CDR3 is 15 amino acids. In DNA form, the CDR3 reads TGTGCCAGTCAGGAACTCGGGGGATCGTACTATGGCTACACCTTC. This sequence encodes CASQELGGSYYGYTF.